This T cell receptor beta chain is drawn from a study of T-cell reconstitution after alpha-beta-depleted transplantation in children. Unique molecular identifiers were incorporated into the prepared TCRbeta library. One entry per CDR3 protein results from TCRdb running MiXCR on the PCR reads. The sample consists of some 350,000 distinct CDR3 sequences, 10% of them appearing once. CDR1 and CDR2 from the germline V gene are SGHVS and FQNEAQ. Trimming left V 1 base short and J 7 bases short, with 14 bases between. CDR3 length: 15 residues. This chain joins TRBV7-8 and TRBJ2-1; D ambiguous. The receptor's source is a human donor who donated a stem cell graft to a child with acute lymphoblastic leukemia. The starting material was PBMCs from the stem cell graft donor, obtained from the stem cell graft. CDR3 protein: CASSLEALRLNEQFF. The CDR3 DNA follows: TGTGCCAGCAGCTTAGAGGCGCTCCGTCTGAATGAGCAGTTCTTC.